The clone carrying this T cell receptor (beta chain) was seen more than once but under ten times. Antigen: not known. This sample was taken from a study of molecular identifiers for immune sequencing clone quantification. Study information: Replicates involved a five-way split of RNA from 20,000 or 100,000 naive CD8 cells, with sequencing of four.

TCRdb recomputed calls from the PCR reads with MiXCR, one row per CDR3 protein. Of 20,000 or so distinct CDR3 sequences in the sample, roughly 20% were seen once. Study-wide results and limits: Clones that exceeded 20 RNA copies held over 97% of effector molecules, yet under 1% in naive cells. Underestimation of highly expanded clone sizes could arise where identical TCR molecules share a barcode. One cell's worth of spiked Jurkat TCR RNA was reportedly detectable among approximately 980,000 naive cells.

Germline CDR1 reads SGHNT; CDR2 reads YYREEE (reference sequence). Unmatched junction bases numbered 10, after V lost 7 bases and J lost 1 base. The CDR3 contains 16 residues. The V call is TRBV5-4, the J call TRBJ2-3, with 9 bases fitting TRBD2. This clonotype was obtained from a human donor in good health. Some libraries in this study had Jurkat cell RNA spiked in. The specimen sequenced was naive CD8+ T cells from blood, with Jurkat cell RNA spiked in. Specified subset: FACS-sorted CD8+CD4-CCR7+CD45RA+ naive T cells. The CDR3 sequence is CASPGGREGRTDTQYF. The CDR3 DNA is TGTGCCAGCCCCGGGGGGCGGGAGGGCCGCACAGATACGCAGTATTTT. Full variable domain (rest looked up from reference TRBV5-4 and TRBJ2-3): ETGVTQSPTHLIKTRGQQVTLRCSSQSGHNTVSWYQQALGQGPQFIFQYYREEENGRGNFPPRFSGLQFPNYSSELNVNALELDDSALYLCASPGGREGRTDTQYFGPGTRLTVL.